The sequence of this T cell receptor beta chain was determined in a study of cytomegalovirus exposure and HLA in healthy donors. Turning to the study itself: For the roughly 390 genotyped donors, more than 65% fell within the Caucasian-associated ancestry cluster. Whole-study results and caveats: Cytomegalovirus status was reportedly diagnosed by the classifier with high specificity and sensitivity. As confirmed in vitro, a few CMV-associated chains were specific for CMV antigens.

The PCR was carried out with 60 Vbeta primers and 13 Jbeta primers. Profiling relied on immunoSEQ multiplex PCR, and the TCRdb table lists in-frame clones only, not all of them. The sample lists under 150,000 clones; more than 70% were seen once. The germline gives CDR1 SNHLY, CDR2 FYNNEI. The CDR3 length is 16 residues. Trimming took 6 bases from V and 4 from J; bases not matched to a gene: 10. On this clone: Its antigen is not known.

The rearrangement links TRBV2 to TRBJ1-1; TRBD1 matches at 11 bases. The material sequenced was PBMCs. This TCR derives from a man in his fifties or sixties in good health and CMV-seropositive. Here the CDR3 DNA reads TGTGCCAGCAGAGACGGACAGGGGGCTGAGGCCACTGAAGCTTTCTTT. Amino acid sequence: CASRDGQGAEATEAFF.